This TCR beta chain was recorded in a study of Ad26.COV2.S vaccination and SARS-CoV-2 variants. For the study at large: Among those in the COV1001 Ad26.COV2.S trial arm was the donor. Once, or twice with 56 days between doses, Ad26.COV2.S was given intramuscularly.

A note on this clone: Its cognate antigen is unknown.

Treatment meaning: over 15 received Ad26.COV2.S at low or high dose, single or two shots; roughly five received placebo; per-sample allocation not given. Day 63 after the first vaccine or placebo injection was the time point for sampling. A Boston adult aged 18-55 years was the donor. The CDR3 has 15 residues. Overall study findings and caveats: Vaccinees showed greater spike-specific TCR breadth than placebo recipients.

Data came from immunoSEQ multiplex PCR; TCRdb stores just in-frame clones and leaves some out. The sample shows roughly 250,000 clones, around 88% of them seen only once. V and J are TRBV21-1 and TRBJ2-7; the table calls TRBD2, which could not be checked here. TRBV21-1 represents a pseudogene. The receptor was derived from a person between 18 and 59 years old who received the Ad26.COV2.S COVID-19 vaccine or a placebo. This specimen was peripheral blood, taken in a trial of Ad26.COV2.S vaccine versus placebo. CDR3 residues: CASGPASGNNYEQYV. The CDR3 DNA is TGTGCCAGCGGCCCCGCTAGCGGGAATAACTACGAGCAGTACGTC.